This T cell receptor beta chain was identified in a study of PD-L1 blockade in urothelial cancer. Overall study: Male patients with bladder-origin urothelial cancer numbered about nine tenths of the roughly 29.

Germline lookup yields CDR1 GTSNPN and CDR2 SVGIG (reference sequence). Trimming removed 2 bases at V and 5 bases at J, with 9 bases between. The CDR3 loop spans 12 amino acids. Data came from immunoSEQ multiplex PCR; TCRdb stores just in-frame clones and leaves some out. The sample has roughly 45,000 clones; roughly 80% are singletons. This sample's time point: peripheral blood 6 weeks after treatment start. Patient sample counts ranged from 1 to 8, pretreatment and on-treatment. The specimen was PBMCs, collected around atezolizumab (anti-PD-L1) treatment. This TCR was sampled from a man between 65 and 85 years old with urothelial cancer. This rearrangement joins TRBV30 to TRBJ1-1; D unclear. CDR3 amino acids: CAWSLTTTEAFF. CDR3 DNA sequence: TGTGCCTGGAGTCTAACGACAACTGAAGCTTTCTTT.